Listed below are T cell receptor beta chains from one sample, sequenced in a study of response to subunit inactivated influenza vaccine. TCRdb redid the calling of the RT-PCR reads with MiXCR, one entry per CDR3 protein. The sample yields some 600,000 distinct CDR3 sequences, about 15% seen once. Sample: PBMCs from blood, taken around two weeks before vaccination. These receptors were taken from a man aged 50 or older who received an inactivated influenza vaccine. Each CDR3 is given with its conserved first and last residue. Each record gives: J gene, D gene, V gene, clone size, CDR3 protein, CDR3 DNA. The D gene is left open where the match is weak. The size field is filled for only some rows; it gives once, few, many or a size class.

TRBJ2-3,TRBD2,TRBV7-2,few,CASSRGLAALRDTQYF,TGTGCCAGCAGCAGGGGACTAGCGGCCCTAAGGGATACGCAGTATTTT
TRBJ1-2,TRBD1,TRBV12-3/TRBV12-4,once,CASSSTGGGGYTF,TGTGCCAGCAGTTCTACAGGGGGGGGTGGCTACACCTTC
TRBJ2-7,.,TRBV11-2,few,CASSLGFTRGRSYEQYF,TGTGCCAGCAGCTTAGGTTTCACCCGGGGGAGGTCCTACGAGCAGTACTTC
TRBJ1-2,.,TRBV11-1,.,CASSSHVYGARRLGNGYTF,TGTGCCAGCAGCTCCCACGTCTATGGCGCCAGGCGCCTCGGTAATGGCTACACCTTC
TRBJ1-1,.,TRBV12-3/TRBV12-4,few,CASRLDGPTEAFF,TGTGCCAGCAGATTGGACGGTCCCACTGAAGCTTTCTTT
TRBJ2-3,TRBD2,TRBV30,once,CAWSVLAGPSTDTQYF,TGTGCCTGGAGTGTACTAGCGGGACCTAGCACAGATACGCAGTATTTT
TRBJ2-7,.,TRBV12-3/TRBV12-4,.,CASSSSGLGNYEQYF,TGTGCCAGCAGTTCCTCAGGACTGGGAAACTACGAGCAGTACTTC
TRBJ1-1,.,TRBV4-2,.,CASSQDFYQLGPEAFF,TGTGCCAGCAGCCAAGATTTTTACCAGTTGGGGCCTGAAGCTTTCTTT
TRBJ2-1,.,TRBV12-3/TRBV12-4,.,CASRHRTGSSYNEQFF,TGTGCCAGCAGGCACAGGACTGGAAGCTCCTACAATGAGCAGTTCTTC
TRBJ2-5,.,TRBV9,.,CASSVDQGLSQETQYF,TGTGCCAGCAGCGTAGACCAGGGACTTTCCCAAGAGACCCAGTACTTC
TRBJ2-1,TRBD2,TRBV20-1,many,CSARTGTSWISNEQFF,TGCAGTGCTAGGACCGGGACTAGTTGGATCAGCAATGAGCAGTTCTTC
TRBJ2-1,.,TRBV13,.,CASSLDSSGENEQFF,TGTGCCAGCAGCTTAGACTCCTCTGGGGAGAATGAGCAGTTCTTC
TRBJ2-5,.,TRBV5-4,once,CASSYAGRGETQYF,TGTGCCAGCAGTTATGCAGGGAGGGGGGAGACCCAGTACTTC
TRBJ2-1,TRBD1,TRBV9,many,CASSVVPGGVDEQFF,TGTGCCAGCAGCGTAGTTCCAGGGGGAGTCGATGAGCAGTTCTTC
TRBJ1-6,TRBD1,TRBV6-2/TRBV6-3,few,CASSQGQGRSPLHF,TGTGCCAGCAGTCAAGGACAGGGCCGGTCACCCCTCCACTTT
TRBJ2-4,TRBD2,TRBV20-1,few,CSARFVGGAVAKNIQYF,TGCAGTGCTAGATTCGTCGGGGGGGCTGTAGCCAAAAACATTCAGTACTTC
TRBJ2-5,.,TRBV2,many,CASTPQYF,TGTGCCAGCACGCCCCAGTACTTC
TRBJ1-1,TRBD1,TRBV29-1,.,CSVPGQGATEAFF,TGCAGCGTTCCGGGACAGGGGGCCACTGAAGCTTTCTTT
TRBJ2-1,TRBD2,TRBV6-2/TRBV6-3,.,CASSYWFTAGEYGEQFF,TGTGCCAGCAGTTACTGGTTTACGGCGGGGGAGTATGGTGAGCAGTTCTTC
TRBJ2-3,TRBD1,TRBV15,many,CATSARTGADTQYF,TGTGCCACCAGTGCGCGGACAGGGGCAGATACGCAGTATTTT
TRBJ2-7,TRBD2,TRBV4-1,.,CASSQASLAGGLFYHEQYF,TGCGCCAGCAGCCAAGCTTCCCTAGCGGGGGGGCTTTTCTACCACGAGCAGTACTTC
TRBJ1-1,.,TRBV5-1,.,CASSFRGENYGEAFF,TGCGCCAGCAGCTTCAGAGGGGAAAACTACGGTGAAGCTTTCTTT
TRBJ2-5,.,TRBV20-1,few,CSARVRLETQYF,TGCAGTGCTAGGGTGAGACTGGAGACCCAGTACTTC
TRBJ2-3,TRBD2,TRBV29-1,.,CSVEASFRDYPFDTQYF,TGCAGCGTTGAAGCTAGTTTTCGGGACTACCCGTTTGATACGCAGTATTTT